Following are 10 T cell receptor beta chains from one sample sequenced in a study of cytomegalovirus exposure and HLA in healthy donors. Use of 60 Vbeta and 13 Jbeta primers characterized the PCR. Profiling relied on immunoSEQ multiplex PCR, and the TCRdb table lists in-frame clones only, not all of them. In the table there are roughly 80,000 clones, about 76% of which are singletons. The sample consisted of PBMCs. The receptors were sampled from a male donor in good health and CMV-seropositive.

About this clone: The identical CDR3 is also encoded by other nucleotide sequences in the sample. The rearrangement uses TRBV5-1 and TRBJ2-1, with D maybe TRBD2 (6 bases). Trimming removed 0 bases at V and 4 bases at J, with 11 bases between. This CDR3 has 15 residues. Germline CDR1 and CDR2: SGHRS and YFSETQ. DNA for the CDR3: TGCGCCAGCAGCTTGGGGCTAGCGCAGTACAATGAGCAGTTCTTC. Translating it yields CASSLGLAQYNEQFF.

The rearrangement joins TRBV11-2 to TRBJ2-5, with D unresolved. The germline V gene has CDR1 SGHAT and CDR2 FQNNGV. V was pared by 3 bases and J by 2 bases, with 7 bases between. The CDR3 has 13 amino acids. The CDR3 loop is CASSFSQQETQYF. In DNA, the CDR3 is TGTGCCAGCAGCTTCTCACAGCAAGAGACCCAGTACTTC.

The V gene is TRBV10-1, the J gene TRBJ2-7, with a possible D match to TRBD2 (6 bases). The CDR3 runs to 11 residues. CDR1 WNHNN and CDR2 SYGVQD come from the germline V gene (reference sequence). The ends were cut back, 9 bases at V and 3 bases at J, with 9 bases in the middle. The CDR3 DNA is TGCGCCAGGGCGACTAGCTACGAGCAGTACTTC. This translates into CARATSYEQYF.

Here the CDR3 reads CASSLTGGQGRTDTQYF. The CDR3, as DNA: TGTGCCAGCAGCTTAACGGGGGGACAGGGGAGGACAGATACGCAGTATTTT. The rearrangement links TRBV7-3 to TRBJ2-3; 10 bases align to TRBD1. This CDR3 contains 17 residues. J was trimmed by 3 bases and V by 0 bases; bases with no gene match: 6. Germline loops: CDR1 SGHTA, CDR2 FQGTGA.

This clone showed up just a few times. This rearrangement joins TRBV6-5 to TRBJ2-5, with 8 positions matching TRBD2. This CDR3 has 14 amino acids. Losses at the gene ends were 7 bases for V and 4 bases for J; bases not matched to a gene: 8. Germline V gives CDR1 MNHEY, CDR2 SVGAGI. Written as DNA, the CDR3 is TGTGCCAGCATTAGTGCGGGGGGCGCAGAGACCCAGTACTTC. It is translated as CASISAGGAETQYF.

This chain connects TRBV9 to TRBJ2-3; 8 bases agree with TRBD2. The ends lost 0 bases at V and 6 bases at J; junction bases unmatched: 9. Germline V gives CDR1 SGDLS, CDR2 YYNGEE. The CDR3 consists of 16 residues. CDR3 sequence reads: CASSVGGGLAADTQYF. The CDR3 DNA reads TGTGCCAGCAGCGTAGGGGGTGGACTAGCAGCGGATACGCAGTATTTT.

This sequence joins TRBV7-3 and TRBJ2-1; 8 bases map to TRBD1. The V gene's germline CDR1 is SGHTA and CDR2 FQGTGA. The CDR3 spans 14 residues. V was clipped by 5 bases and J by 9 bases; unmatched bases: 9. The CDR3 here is CASSTRQGSTEQFF. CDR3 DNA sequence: TGTGCCAGCAGCACCCGACAGGGGTCGACTGAGCAGTTCTTC.

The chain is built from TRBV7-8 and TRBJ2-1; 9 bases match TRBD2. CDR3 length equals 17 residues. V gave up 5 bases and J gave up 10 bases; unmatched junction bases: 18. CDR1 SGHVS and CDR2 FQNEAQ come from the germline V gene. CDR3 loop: CASSSGSLRGGAGEQFF. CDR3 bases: TGTGCCAGCAGCAGCGGGTCGTTGCGGGGGGGCGCCGGAGAGCAGTTCTTC.

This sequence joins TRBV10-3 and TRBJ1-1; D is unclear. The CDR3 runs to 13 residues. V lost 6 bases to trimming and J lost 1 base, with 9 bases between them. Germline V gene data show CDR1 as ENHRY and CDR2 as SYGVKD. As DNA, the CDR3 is TGTGCCATCAGATTTGACAAGAACACTGAAGCTTTCTTT. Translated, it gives CAIRFDKNTEAFF.

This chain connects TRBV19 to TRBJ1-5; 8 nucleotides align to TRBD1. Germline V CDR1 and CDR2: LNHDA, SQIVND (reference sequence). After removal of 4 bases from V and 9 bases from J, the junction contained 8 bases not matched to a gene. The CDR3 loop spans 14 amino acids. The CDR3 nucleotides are TGTGCCAGTAGTACTCCGGACAGGGAAGGGCCCCAGCATTTT. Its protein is CASSTPDREGPQHF.